The entry that follows covers one TCR beta chain sequence. These data come from a study of shared clonotypes between healthy human individuals. About the research overall: Used for every donor were three CD4 naive, three CD4 memory, two CD8 naive and one CD8 memory plate.

Some clones are missing from TCRdb's copy, which holds only in-frame ones; the method was immunoSEQ multiplex PCR. Of over a million clones listed, roughly 97% are singletons. Germline V gives CDR1 SGHVS, CDR2 FQNEAQ. Deletions cut 5 bases from V and 8 bases from J, with 12 bases between. CDR3 length: 12 amino acids. A CD45RA-negative memory subset and a CD45RA+ naive subset were separated from the CD4+ cells. V usage is TRBV7-8 and J usage is TRBJ1-2; D might be TRBD1 (6 bases). The sequence was obtained from a man between 25 and 39 years old in good health. Sequenced material: naive CD4+ T cells sorted from blood. The subset denotes: CD45RA+ positively selected. The CDR3 loop reads CASSPLTGGYTF. CDR3 sequence (DNA): TGTGCCAGCAGCCCGTTAACAGGGGGCTACACCTTC.